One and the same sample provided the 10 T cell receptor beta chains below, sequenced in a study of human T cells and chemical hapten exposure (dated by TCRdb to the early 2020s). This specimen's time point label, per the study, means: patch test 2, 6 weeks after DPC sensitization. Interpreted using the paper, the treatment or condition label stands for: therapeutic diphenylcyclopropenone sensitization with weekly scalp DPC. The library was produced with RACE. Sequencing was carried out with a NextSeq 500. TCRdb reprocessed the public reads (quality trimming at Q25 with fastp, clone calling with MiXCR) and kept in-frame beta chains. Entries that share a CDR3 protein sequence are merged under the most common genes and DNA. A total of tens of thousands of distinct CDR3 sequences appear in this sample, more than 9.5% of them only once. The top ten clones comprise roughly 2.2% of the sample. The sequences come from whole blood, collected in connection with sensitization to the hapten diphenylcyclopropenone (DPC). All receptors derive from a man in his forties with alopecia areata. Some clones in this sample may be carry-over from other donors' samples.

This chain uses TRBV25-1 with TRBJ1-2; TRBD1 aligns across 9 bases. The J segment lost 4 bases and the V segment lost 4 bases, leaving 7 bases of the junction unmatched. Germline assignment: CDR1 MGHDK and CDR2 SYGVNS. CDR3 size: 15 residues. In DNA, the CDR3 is TGTGCCAGCAGTGCCTCCTGGACAGGGGCCTATGGCTACACCTTC. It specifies CASSASWTGAYGYTF.

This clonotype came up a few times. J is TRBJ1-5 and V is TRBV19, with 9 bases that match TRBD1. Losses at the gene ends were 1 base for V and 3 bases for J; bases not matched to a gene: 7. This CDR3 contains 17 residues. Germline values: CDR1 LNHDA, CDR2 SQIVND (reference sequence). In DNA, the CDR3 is TGTGCCAGTAGTATAGCCAGGACAGGGGTAAACAATCAGCCCCAGCATTTT. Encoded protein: CASSIARTGVNNQPQHF.

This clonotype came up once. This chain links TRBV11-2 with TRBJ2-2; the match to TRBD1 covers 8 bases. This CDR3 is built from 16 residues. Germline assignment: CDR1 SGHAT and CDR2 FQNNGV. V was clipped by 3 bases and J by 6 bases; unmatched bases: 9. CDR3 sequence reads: CASSLGRTGYAGELFF. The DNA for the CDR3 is TGTGCCAGCAGCTTGGGGAGGACAGGGTACGCCGGGGAGCTGTTTTTT.

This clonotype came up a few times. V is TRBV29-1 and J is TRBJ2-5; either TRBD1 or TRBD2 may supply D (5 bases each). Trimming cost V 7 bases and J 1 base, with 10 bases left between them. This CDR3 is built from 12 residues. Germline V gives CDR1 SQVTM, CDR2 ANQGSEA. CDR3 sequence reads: CSAGTSQETQYF. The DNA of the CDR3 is TGCAGCGCAGGGACGAGCCAAGAGACCCAGTACTTC. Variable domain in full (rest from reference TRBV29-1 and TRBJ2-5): SAVISQKPSRDICQRGTSLTIQCQVDSQVTMMFWYRQQPGQSLTLIATANQGSEATYESGFVIDKFPISRPNLTFSTLTVSNMSPEDSSIYLCSAGTSQETQYFGPGTRLLVL.

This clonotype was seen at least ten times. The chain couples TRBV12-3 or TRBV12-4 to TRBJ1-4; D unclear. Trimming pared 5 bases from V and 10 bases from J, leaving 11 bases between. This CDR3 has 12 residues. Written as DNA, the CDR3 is TGTGCCAGCAGTCCGCAAGGTGGAAAACTGTTTTTT. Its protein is CASSPQGGKLFF.

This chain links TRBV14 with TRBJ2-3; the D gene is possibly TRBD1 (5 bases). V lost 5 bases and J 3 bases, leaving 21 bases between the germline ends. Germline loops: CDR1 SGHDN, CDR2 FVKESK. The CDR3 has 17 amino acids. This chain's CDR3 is CASSENAETALTDTQYF. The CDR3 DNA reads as TGTGCCAGCAGCGAAAACGCCGAGACAGCCTTGACAGATACGCAGTATTTT.

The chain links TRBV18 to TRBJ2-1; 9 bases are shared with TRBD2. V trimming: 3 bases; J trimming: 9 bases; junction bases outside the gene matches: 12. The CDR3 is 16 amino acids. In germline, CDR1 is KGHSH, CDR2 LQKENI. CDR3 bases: TGTGCCAGCTCACCGTCAGCGGGAGGTCCCCCGGTTGAGCAGTTCTTC. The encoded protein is CASSPSAGGPPVEQFF.

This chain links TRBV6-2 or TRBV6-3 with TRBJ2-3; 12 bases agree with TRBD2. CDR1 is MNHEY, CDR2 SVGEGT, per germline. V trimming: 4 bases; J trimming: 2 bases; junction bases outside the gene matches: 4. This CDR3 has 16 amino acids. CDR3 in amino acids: CASSSLAGGPTDTQYF. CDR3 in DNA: TGTGCCAGCAGTTCACTAGCGGGAGGACCCACAGATACGCAGTATTTT.

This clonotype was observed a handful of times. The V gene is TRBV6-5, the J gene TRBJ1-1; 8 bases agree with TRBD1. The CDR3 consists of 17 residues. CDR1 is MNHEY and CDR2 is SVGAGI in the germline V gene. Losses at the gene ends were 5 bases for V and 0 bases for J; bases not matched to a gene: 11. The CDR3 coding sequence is TGTGCCAGCAGTCCCGGAGGACAGGGTGACATGAACACTGAAGCTTTCTTT. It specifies CASSPGGQGDMNTEAFF.

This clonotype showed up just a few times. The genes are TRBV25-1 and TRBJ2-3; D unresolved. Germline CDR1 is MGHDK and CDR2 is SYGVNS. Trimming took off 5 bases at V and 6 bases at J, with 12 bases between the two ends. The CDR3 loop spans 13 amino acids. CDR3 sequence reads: CASSRQVADTQYF. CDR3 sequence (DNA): TGTGCCAGCAGTCGTCAAGTTGCCGATACGCAGTATTTT. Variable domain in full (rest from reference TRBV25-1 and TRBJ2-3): EADIYQTPRYLVIGTGKKITLECSQTMGHDKMYWYQQDPGMELHLIHYSYGVNSTEKGDLSSESTVSRIRTEHFPLTLESARPSHTSQYLCASSRQVADTQYFGPGTRLTVL.